These T cell receptor beta chains were read from a single sample in a study of CD8+CD57+ T cells in acquired aplastic anemia. TCRdb recomputed calls from the reads with MiXCR, one row per CDR3 protein. The sample lists about 210,000 distinct CDR3 sequences, 61% occurring once. The sequenced sample consisted of sorted CD4+, CD8+, or CD8+CD57+ T cells (not recorded which) from PBMCs. The receptors derive from a human donor in good health. Each CDR3 is given with its conserved first and last residue. The order of the fields is J gene, V gene, clone size, D gene, CDR3 protein, CDR3 DNA. A D gene is named only where the DNA matches it firmly. Rows give clone size only sometimes, using once, few, many, or a class for an expanded clone.

TRBJ2-6 TRBV7-2 few TRBD1 CASSQGQESSGANVLTF TGTGCCAGCAGCCAGGGACAGGAGAGCTCTGGGGCCAACGTCCTGACTTTC
TRBJ2-7 TRBV20-1 few TRBD2 CSARGLAGGRPAYEQYF TGCAGTGCTAGGGGACTAGCGGGAGGGCGTCCCGCCTACGAGCAGTACTTC
TRBJ1-1 TRBV2 NA TRBD1 CASSGRDSWNTEAFF TGTGCCAGCAGTGGACGGGACAGCTGGAACACTGAAGCTTTCTTT
TRBJ2-7 TRBV10-3 NA TRBD1 CAIQNRDRGLREQYF TGTGCCATCCAAAACCGGGACAGGGGGCTGCGTGAGCAGTACTTC
TRBJ2-7 TRBV7-9 NA TRBD1 CAGSLRQGAYEQYF TGTGCCGGCAGCTTGCGACAGGGAGCCTACGAGCAGTACTTC
TRBJ2-5 TRBV7-2 NA NA CASSRTVFETQYF TGTGCCAGCAGCCGGACAGTTTTTGAGACCCAGTACTTC
TRBJ1-2 TRBV7-6 few NA CASSLNEGGAAGYTF TGTGCCAGCAGCTTAAACGAGGGGGGGGCAGCTGGCTACACCTTC
TRBJ2-7 TRBV20-1 NA TRBD2 CSARGTSGIYEQYF TGCAGTGCTAGAGGGACTAGCGGGATTTACGAGCAGTACTTC
TRBJ2-7 TRBV20-1 NA NA CSAREPGGGYEQYF TGCAGTGCTAGAGAGCCGGGGGGCGGCTACGAGCAGTACTTC
TRBJ2-7 TRBV7-9 NA NA CASSLRDLLTYEQYF TGTGCCAGCAGCTTAAGGGATCTGCTGACCTACGAGCAGTACTTC
TRBJ1-2 TRBV9 NA NA CASSGRGNYGYTF TGTGCCAGCTCGGGGAGGGGGAACTATGGCTACACCTTC
TRBJ1-6 TRBV10-1 NA NA CASSEEGRKDSPLHF TGCGCCAGCAGTGAGGAGGGGCGGAAGGATTCACCCCTCCACTTT
TRBJ2-7 TRBV6-6 NA NA CASSYWEQYF TGTGCCAGCAGTTACTGGGAGCAGTACTTC
TRBJ2-1 TRBV27 NA TRBD2 CASTHSGGASSNEQFF TGTGCCAGCACCCATAGCGGGGGGGCCTCTTCCAATGAGCAGTTCTTC
TRBJ2-3 TRBV9 once NA CASSVGWEGGGSTDTQYF TGTGCCAGCAGCGTGGGATGGGAAGGCGGGGGCAGCACAGATACGCAGTATTTT
TRBJ1-6 TRBV7-9 NA NA CASSLAGGDNSPLHF TGTGCCAGCAGCTTAGCGGGGGGAGATAATTCACCCCTCCACTTT
TRBJ2-7 TRBV2 NA NA CASIKKDGIYEQYF TGTGCCAGCATAAAAAAGGACGGGATCTACGAGCAGTACTTC
TRBJ2-5 TRBV2 NA TRBD1 CASSPPGDRDQETQYF TGTGCCAGCAGCCCCCCGGGGGACAGGGATCAAGAGACCCAGTACTTC
TRBJ2-7 TRBV5-1 NA NA CASSSDTHEQYF TGCGCCAGCAGCTCCGATACCCACGAGCAGTACTTC
TRBJ1-6 TRBV19 NA NA CASRSRDGNSPLHF TGTGCCAGTAGGTCCCGAGACGGTAATTCACCCCTCCACTTT
TRBJ2-7 TRBV7-2 many TRBD1 CASSAVGQGAYEQYF TGTGCCAGCAGCGCGGTCGGACAGGGGGCCTACGAGCAGTACTTC
TRBJ1-6 TRBV11-2 many NA CASRSSVYNSPLHF TGTGCCAGCAGATCATCCGTATATAATTCACCCCTCCACTTT
TRBJ1-1 TRBV2 NA NA CASSGYKIALNTEAFF TGTGCCAGCAGTGGTTACAAAATTGCCTTGAACACTGAAGCTTTCTTT
TRBJ1-2 TRBV20-1 NA NA CSAPRDGASYGYTF TGCAGTGCCCCCCGGGACGGAGCCAGCTATGGCTACACCTTC
TRBJ2-7 TRBV19 NA TRBD2 CASGPGLAGDIVYEQYF TGTGCCAGTGGACCGGGACTAGCGGGGGATATTGTCTACGAGCAGTACTTC
TRBJ1-5 TRBV20-1 NA TRBD1 CSATPGGSNQPQHF TGCAGTGCTACTCCAGGGGGTAGCAATCAGCCCCAGCATTTT
TRBJ2-3 TRBV24-1 few NA CATSDPSRRVGVTDTQYF TGTGCCACCAGTGATCCCTCGCGCAGGGTAGGGGTCACAGATACGCAGTATTTT
TRBJ2-7 TRBV29-1 many NA CSVVRPGSYEQYF TGCAGCGTTGTTCGGCCAGGGTCCTACGAGCAGTACTTC
TRBJ1-2 TRBV29-1 few TRBD1 CSVERNRGNYGYTF TGCAGCGTTGAGAGGAACAGGGGGAACTATGGCTACACCTTC
TRBJ2-1 TRBV6-1 once NA CASSGDSIRGAEQFF TGTGCCAGCAGTGGGGACTCCATAAGGGGCGCTGAGCAGTTCTTC
TRBJ1-2 TRBV7-6 NA TRBD1 CASSHARTGVYGYTF TGTGCCAGCAGCCACGCTCGGACAGGGGTGTATGGCTACACCTTC
TRBJ1-1 TRBV5-6 NA NA CASSNAVGHGGIEAFF TGTGCCAGCAGCAACGCGGTAGGACACGGGGGGATTGAAGCTTTCTTT
TRBJ1-2 TRBV9 NA NA CASSVDENYGYTF TGTGCCAGCAGCGTAGACGAGAACTATGGCTACACCTTC
TRBJ2-3 TRBV7-9 NA TRBD1 CASSLGGQGTDTQYF TGTGCCAGCAGCTTAGGAGGACAGGGGACAGATACGCAGTATTTT
TRBJ1-5 TRBV20-1 NA NA CSARDSAYQHF TGCAGTGCTAGAGATTCGGCCTACCAGCATTTT
TRBJ1-6 TRBV7-2 NA NA CASSLKGAGSPLHF TGTGCCAGCAGCTTAAAAGGGGCGGGTTCACCCCTCCACTTT
TRBJ1-1 TRBV2 few NA CAGARTREAFF TGTGCCGGGGCAAGGACTCGTGAAGCTTTCTTT
TRBJ1-5 TRBV20-1 NA NA CSAKGSAGESPPQHF TGCAGTGCTAAGGGAAGCGCGGGGGAATCACCGCCCCAGCATTTT
TRBJ1-2 TRBV29-1 NA NA CSVRPQPVQTGYTF TGCAGCGTCCGACCCCAGCCAGTCCAAACTGGCTACACCTTC
TRBJ2-1 TRBV10-3 NA TRBD2 CAISEWGSGGATHEQFF TGTGCCATCAGTGAGTGGGGTAGCGGGGGGGCCACCCATGAGCAGTTCTTC
TRBJ2-2 TRBV20-1 NA NA CSARDWGNNYDGTGELFF TGCAGTGCTAGAGATTGGGGCAATAACTACGACGGCACCGGGGAGCTGTTTTTT
TRBJ2-2 TRBV7-9 NA NA CASSSAGPDTGELFF TGTGCCAGCAGCTCGGCGGGACCCGACACCGGGGAGCTGTTTTTT
TRBJ2-7 TRBV29-1 NA TRBD1 CSVKGQGIYEQYF TGCAGCGTCAAGGGACAGGGTATCTACGAGCAGTACTTC
TRBJ1-2 TRBV9 NA NA CASSVGMGYTF TGTGCCAGCAGCGTAGGAATGGGCTACACCTTC
TRBJ2-7 TRBV27 few TRBD1 CASRRGRFSYEQYF TGTGCCAGCCGCAGGGGGCGTTTCTCCTACGAGCAGTACTTC
TRBJ2-5 TRBV29-1 NA TRBD1 CSATSGTGQETQYF TGCAGCGCGACGTCCGGGACAGGCCAAGAGACCCAGTACTTC
TRBJ2-5 TRBV27 few NA CASSLFGGEETQYF TGTGCCAGCAGTTTATTCGGGGGCGAAGAGACCCAGTACTTC
TRBJ2-3 TRBV2 NA NA CASSEAPSSVTDTQYF TGTGCCAGCAGTGAAGCGCCGTCTTCGGTCACAGATACGCAGTATTTT
TRBJ2-5 TRBV7-9 NA TRBD2 CASSLKGTSGGYQETQYF TGTGCCAGCAGCTTAAAGGGGACTAGCGGGGGGTACCAAGAGACCCAGTACTTC
TRBJ2-5 TRBV20-1 many TRBD2 CSARDWTSGEETQYF TGCAGTGCTAGAGATTGGACTAGCGGAGAAGAGACCCAGTACTTC
TRBJ2-3 TRBV6-4 many NA CASSDSGGGTDTQYF TGTGCCAGCAGTGACTCGGGTGGAGGCACAGATACGCAGTATTTT
TRBJ2-3 TRBV7-3 many NA CASSFGGSTDTQYF TGTGCCAGCAGCTTCGGGGGTAGCACAGATACGCAGTATTTT